These 8 T cell receptor beta chains share one sample of origin, sequenced in a study of T cells in Graves' hyperthyroidism and ophthalmopathy. It was RNA transcripts that yielded the amplified TCR beta CDR3 regions. The TCR CDR3 was amplified in a first-round RT-PCR using the HTBI primer set. TCRdb independently ran MiXCR on the multiplex PCR reads; one entry per CDR3 protein. The sample lists around 600,000 distinct CDR3 sequences, 14% occurring once. Sequencing was done on a sample of blood. Receptors originate from a woman under 30 with Graves' ophthalmopathy.

There are a few counts of this clonotype. The chain links TRBV20-1 to TRBJ1-6; the D gene is possibly TRBD1 (5 bases). The CDR3 sequence is 15 residues long. V was cut by 6 bases and J by 10 bases, with 22 bases left in between. CDR1 and CDR2 from the germline V gene are DFQATT and SNEGSKA (reference sequence). In DNA form, the CDR3 reads TGCAGTGCCACTTCCCTGGGGGTGTTCGGGTCACCCCTCCACTTT. Residues: CSATSLGVFGSPLHF.

A remark on this clonotype: A much larger clone is a single base away; this may be a read error. The chain couples TRBV7-8 to TRBJ1-1; the D is unclear. CDR3 length: 12 amino acids. CDR1 and CDR2 from the germline V gene are SGHVS and FQNEAQ. CDR3 DNA sequence: TGTGCCAGCAGCATACTGAACACTGAAGCTTCCTTT. It encodes CASSILNTEASF.

This clonotype was counted ten times or more. The V and J genes are TRBV12-3 or TRBV12-4 and TRBJ1-1; no clear D gene. The germline V and J ends were trimmed by 2 bases and 1 base, with 14 bases remaining between them. This CDR3 has 16 amino acids. The CDR3 sequence is CASSLTQAAENTEAFF. The CDR3 nucleotides read TGTGCCAGCAGTTTAACCCAGGCTGCTGAGAACACTGAAGCTTTCTTT.

This clonotype was observed a few times. The chain employs TRBV7-8 and TRBJ2-1; 10 bases are shared with TRBD1. This CDR3 is built from 15 residues. V lost 3 bases to trimming and J lost 6 bases; unmatched junction nucleotides: 5. Germline V gene data show CDR1 as SGHVS and CDR2 as FQNEAQ. The CDR3 DNA follows: TGTGCCAGCAGCTTTGGGACAGGGGCGCCCAATGAGCAGTTCTTC. It codes for CASSFGTGAPNEQFF.

This clonotype was seen many times. V is TRBV6-5 and J is TRBJ2-1, with D possibly being TRBD1 or TRBD2 (5 bases each). The germline gives CDR1 MNHEY, CDR2 SVGAGI. This CDR3 region has 14 residues. Trimming took 2 bases from V and 8 from J, leaving 13 bases between them. Here the CDR3 reads CASSYGADWDEQFF. The DNA of the CDR3 is TGTGCCAGCAGTTACGGGGCGGACTGGGATGAGCAGTTCTTC.

This clonotype showed up many times. The chain employs TRBV11-3 and TRBJ2-1, with TRBD2 matching over 10 bases. J gave up 2 bases and V 0 bases, and 13 bases lay outside the gene matches. The CDR3 totals 20 residues. Germline CDR1 and CDR2: SGHNT and YENEEA. The CDR3 nucleotides are TGTGCCAGCAGCTTAGATGAAGAGAGACAGCGGGAGGGCCCCTACAATGAGCAGTTCTTC. This translates into CASSLDEERQREGPYNEQFF. Drawing the rest from reference TRBV11-3 and TRBJ2-1, the complete variable domain is EAGVVQSPRYKIIEKKQPVAFWCNPISGHNTLYWYLQNLGQGPELLIRYENEEAVDDSQLPKDRFSAERLKGVDSTLKIQPAELGDSAVYLCASSLDEERQREGPYNEQFFGPGTRLTVL.

The sample holds many counts of this clonotype. V gene TRBV30 combines with J gene TRBJ2-7; TRBD2 matches at 7 bases. This CDR3 has 13 residues. Germline lookup yields CDR1 GTSNPN and CDR2 SVGIG (reference sequence). After removal of 5 bases from V and 4 bases from J, the junction contained 8 bases not matched to a gene. CDR3 sequence reads: CAWHGRRFYEQYF. CDR3 in DNA: TGTGCCTGGCACGGGAGGAGGTTTTACGAGCAGTACTTC.

The sample holds a few counts of this clonotype. V usage is TRBV4-2 and J usage is TRBJ2-2; tentatively, D is TRBD1 (6 bases). This CDR3 contains 16 residues. The germline V gene encodes CDR1 LGHNA and CDR2 YNFKEQ. V gave up 1 base and J gave up 0 bases, with 9 bases separating them. DNA of the CDR3: TGTGCCAGCAGCCAAGGTGGGGGCCCGAACACCGGGGAGCTGTTTTTT. Its translation: CASSQGGGPNTGELFF.